The 14 T cell receptor beta chains listed next were all sequenced from one sample in a study of T cell repertoires in cytomegalovirus infection. In TCRdb, the reads were re-called with MiXCR into one record per CDR3 protein. The sample consists of nearly 700,000 distinct CDR3 sequences, 30% to 35% of them appearing once. What these receptors recognize is not known. This specimen consisted of cultured PBMCs, obtained from culture after CMV antigen stimulation. Receptor source: a human donor in good health (CMV status not recorded). Some clones in this sample may be carry-over from other donors' samples.

This clonotype was observed a handful of times. The gene calls are TRBV2 and TRBJ1-1, with a possible D match to TRBD1 (5 bases). The CDR3 has 17 residues. In germline, CDR1 is SNHLY, CDR2 FYNNEI. V lost 6 bases and J 0 bases, leaving 20 bases between the germline ends. The CDR3 region is CASRSWGTREVNTEAFF. CDR3 nucleotide sequence: TGTGCCAGCAGAAGTTGGGGGACCAGGGAGGTGAACACTGAAGCTTTCTTT.

The chain recombines TRBV5-4 with TRBJ2-1, with D unresolved. The CDR3 length is 13 residues. V was cut by 4 bases and J by 3 bases, with 8 bases left in between. Germline CDR1 SGHNT, CDR2 YYREEE (reference sequence). The CDR3 bases are TGTGCCAGCAGCACCCGCTACTACAATGAGCAGTTCTTC. Translated, it gives CASSTRYYNEQFF.

This chain links TRBV20-1 with TRBJ1-1; the D is unclear. Germline CDR1 reads DFQATT; CDR2 reads SNEGSKA (reference sequence). There are 12 residues in the CDR3. V lost 6 bases and J lost 4, with 12 bases in between. Written as DNA, the CDR3 is TGCAGTGCGGAGGCGGGGATCACTGAAGCTTTCTTT. It encodes CSAEAGITEAFF.

This clonotype was detected only a few times. The J gene is TRBJ2-1, the V gene TRBV4-3, with D unclear. V was shortened by 4 bases and J by 8 bases, with 12 bases between the two germline ends. CDR1 and CDR2 (germline): LGHNA, YSLEER. CDR3 length: 13 residues. CDR3 DNA sequence: TGCGCCAGCAGCCTTCGTGGGCTGGATGAGCAGTTCTTC. As protein: CASSLRGLDEQFF.

The sample holds a few counts of this clonotype. This chain links TRBV10-3 with TRBJ1-1; D call uncertain. The V gene's germline CDR1 is ENHRY and CDR2 SYGVKD. The CDR3 runs to 13 residues. The V end lost 5 bases, the J end lost 4 bases, and 11 bases lay between the germline ends. The CDR3 protein is CAISLKESTEAFF. DNA for the CDR3: TGTGCCATCAGTTTAAAAGAGAGCACTGAAGCTTTCTTT.

The V and J genes are TRBV9 and TRBJ2-2; 8 bases are shared with TRBD2. With V trimmed by 0 bases and J by 6 bases, 4 bases remained unmatched. The CDR3 is 15 residues long. Germline assignment: CDR1 SGDLS and CDR2 YYNGEE. Here the CDR3 reads CASSVDPAGAGELFF. CDR3 DNA sequence: TGTGCCAGCAGCGTAGACCCAGCGGGAGCCGGGGAGCTGTTTTTT.

A note on this clonotype: Relative to the germline gene, one junction end is altered; a read error may explain this. The J gene is TRBJ1-6, the V gene TRBV12-3 or TRBV12-4; D is perhaps TRBD1 (6 bases). This CDR3 is built from 18 residues. In DNA form, the CDR3 reads TGTGCCAGCAGTCCCCGGGACACCAGACAGCCCTATAATTCACCCCCCCACTTT. Amino acid sequence: CASSPRDTRQPYNSPPHF.

The V gene is TRBV3-1, the J gene TRBJ1-1, with D maybe TRBD1 (5 bases). The germline CDR1 and CDR2 sequences are LGHDT and YNNKEL (reference sequence). CDR3 size: 14 residues. V was trimmed by 6 bases and J by 1 base, leaving 12 bases between them. CDR3 DNA sequence: TGTGCCAGCAGTCGGGACGGATCGAACACTGAAGCTTTCTTT. It yields the protein CASSRDGSNTEAFF. The variable domain in full, completed from reference TRBV3-1 and TRBJ1-1, reads DTAVSQTPKYLVTQMGNDKSIKCEQNLGHDTMYWYKQDSKKFLKIMFSYNNKELIINETVPNRFSPKSPDKAHLNLHINSLELGDSAVYFCASSRDGSNTEAFFGQGTRLTVV.

The chain has TRBV7-9 and TRBJ2-7; TRBD2 agrees at 7 bases. This CDR3 comprises 14 residues. Germline-derived CDR1 and CDR2 are SEHNR and FQNEAQ (reference sequence). Trimming cost V 6 bases and J 8 bases; bases outside gene matches: 13. Here the CDR3 reads CASSGGDDNLQQYF. The CDR3 region has the DNA TGTGCCAGCAGTGGGGGGGACGACAACCTCCAGCAGTACTTC.

The chain links TRBV7-4 to TRBJ1-5; D ambiguous. V was pared by 3 bases and J by 3 bases, with 6 bases between. The CDR3 covers 13 residues. CDR1 SGHVT and CDR2 SQSDAQ come from the germline V gene. The CDR3 loop is CASSFRTNQPQHF. CDR3 in DNA: TGTGCCAGCAGCTTTCGTACCAATCAGCCCCAGCATTTT. Looking up the rest from reference TRBV7-4 and TRBJ1-5 gives the full variable domain: GAGVSQSPRYKVAKRGRDVALRCDSISGHVTLYWYRQTLGQGSEVLTYSQSDAQRDKSGRPSGRFSAERPERSVSTLKIQRTEQGDSAVYLCASSFRTNQPQHFGDGTRLSIL.

The rearrangement uses TRBV19 and TRBJ2-1; D might be TRBD1 (6 bases). Between the trimmed V and J ends, which lost 3 bases and 0 bases, there was a span of 9 bases. The CDR3 consists of 15 residues. The V gene's germline CDR1 is LNHDA and CDR2 SQIVND (reference sequence). The chain's CDR3 is CASSIDRPSYNEQFF. Written as DNA, the CDR3 is TGTGCCAGTAGTATTGACAGGCCCTCCTACAATGAGCAGTTCTTC.

This clonotype appeared a few times. The chain recombines TRBV11-2 with TRBJ2-7, with 9 nucleotides matching TRBD1. There are 13 residues in the CDR3. Germline assignment: CDR1 SGHAT and CDR2 FQNNGV. V dropped 6 bases and J dropped 7; count of bases not matched to a gene: 7. The CDR3 loop reads CASSTDRGVEQYF. In DNA, the CDR3 is TGTGCCAGCAGTACAGACAGGGGGGTAGAGCAGTACTTC. Variable domain in full (rest from reference TRBV11-2 and TRBJ2-7): EAGVAQSPRYKIIEKRQSVAFWCNPISGHATLYWYQQILGQGPKLLIQFQNNGVVDDSQLPKDRFSAERLKGVDSTLKIQPAKLEDSAVYLCASSTDRGVEQYFGPGTRLTVT.

A few counts support this clonotype. The chain is built from TRBV20-1 and TRBJ2-3; D is unresolved. Germline CDR1 reads DFQATT; CDR2 reads SNEGSKA (reference sequence). V lost 1 base and J 6 bases, leaving 14 bases between the germline ends. This CDR3 has 14 amino acids. CDR3: CSARAAQAPDTQYF. CDR3 in DNA: TGCAGTGCTAGAGCTGCCCAGGCCCCGGATACGCAGTATTTT.

The chain combines TRBV28 with TRBJ1-6; D is perhaps TRBD1 (5 bases). Germline CDR1 is MDHEN and CDR2 is SYDVKM. V was trimmed by 2 bases and J by 10 bases, leaving 18 bases between them. CDR3 length equals 16 residues. The CDR3, as DNA: TGTGCCAGCAGTTTACGGGGCTGGCAAGGCCGATCACCCCTCCACTTT. This sequence encodes CASSLRGWQGRSPLHF.